The present entry profiles one T cell receptor (beta chain) with its context. What it binds is not known. The data originate from a study of T-cell memory formation after mild COVID-19. Study-wide background: TCR clusters showed largely donor specificity. Overall study results and limits: Nothing confirmed that second-wave clones peaking on day 37 were specific for SARS-CoV-2. Contracting clones from day 15 to 85 showed balanced CD4/CD8; later expanders favored CD4+.

5'RACE, which relied on constant-segment primers, yielded TCR alpha and TCR beta cDNA libraries carrying sample barcodes and UMIs. One entry per CDR3 protein results from TCRdb running MiXCR on the 5' RACE reads. This table has approximately 260,000 distinct CDR3 sequences, over 15% appearing once. The CDR3 has 13 residues. V was clipped by 5 bases and J by 3 bases, with 8 bases between them. Germline lookup yields CDR1 KGHDR and CDR2 SFDVKD. This TCR came from a man in his late teens or twenties who had mild COVID-19 (a few samples of this study predate the infection). Cell type and time point are not known. Sequencing was done on a sample of PBMCs or a T cell subset sorted from them (not recorded which). The genes are TRBV24-1 and TRBJ2-3; D might be TRBD2 (6 bases). The CDR3 loop is CATSAGETDTQYF. As DNA, the CDR3 is TGTGCCACCAGTGCGGGAGAAACAGATACGCAGTATTTT.